This TCR beta chain was sequenced for a study of cytomegalovirus exposure and HLA in healthy donors (TCRdb year 2017). For context, the study as a whole: An earlier analysis of several hundred of the donors reported 250 to 300 Gb of sequence data and roughly 110 million unique TCR beta sequences from 190 million or so T cells. The number of donors typed differed by locus, with roughly 620-630 for A, B, C, DRB1 and DQB1, 522 for DQA1, about 610 for DPA1, and 450 to 480 for DPB1. A later genetic analysis used genome-wide SNP genotypes for about 65% of the roughly 700 donors, treating that subset as a discovery cohort. In the later analysis, no new phenotypic data were used to find candidate immune exposures; instead, reliance was placed on TCR beta sequences and their occurrence across donors. Using immunosequencing, the study profiled T cell repertoires from 550 to 750 subjects and related those repertoires to cytomegalovirus serostatus. Five DR-DQ haplotypes were handled as single units for association and clustering, since linkage in the cohort was strong. Among a few hundred genotyped donors of the cohort, an average of about 240,000 unique TCR beta nucleotide sequences were sequenced per donor, roughly 18% of them non-productive. Of the 398 genotyped donors, 65% to 90% fell in the genetic ancestry cluster associated with self-reported Caucasian donors. A later analysis re-examined previously published TCR beta repertoires from hundreds of donors and added high-resolution HLA genotyping to investigate patterns of TCR occurrence. Both class I and class II loci were covered by HLA typing, at four-digit resolution. To predict cytomegalovirus infection status, the study combined high-throughput TCR immunosequencing, statistical association of individual TCRs with disease status, and machine learning. In addition to the first cohort of 666 subjects, a separate validation cohort of under 150 different subjects was used. Alongside the repertoire data, information on donor age, sex, ethnicity and CMV serostatus was compiled. Approximately 330 gigabases of sequencing data and around 80 million unique TCR sequences made up an early release that covered some 640 HLA-typed donors. The study aimed to test whether cataloging public T cell receptors could reveal signatures of past pathogen exposure. An earlier analysis of about 600 of the donors used high-throughput TCR beta sequencing to judge whether each TCR beta V gene segment behaved as functional or pseudogenic. All discovery cohort repertoires had been generated using a single sequencing platform.

The germline V gene (reference sequence) provides CDR1 LNHDA and CDR2 SQIVND. Counted from cysteine to phenylalanine, this CDR3 has 13 amino acids. The sequence is cut down to CDR3 DNA, 39 bases in frame from base 1. Trimming accounts for 3 bases at V and 15 bases at J, while the number of junction bases matched to no gene is 7. The cohort was made up of roughly 670 healthy bone marrow donors. At the time of sampling, all cohort members were nominally healthy, though unrecorded immune exposures were likely present. The donor was CMV seronegative and was included in the group of under 450 seronegative cohort members. A peripheral blood sample was provided by each donor, and peripheral blood mononuclear cells were used for TCR beta sequencing. The Qiagen DNeasy Blood Extraction Kit was used to extract genomic DNA from the blood cell samples. Points the paper makes about the study in general: Linkage disequilibrium might explain the correlated functional status among segregating V segments, but an unknown experimental factor could not be excluded. A cluster of highly shared sequence variants was judged likely to be a technical artifact of the sequencing pipeline. A few of the identified cytomegalovirus-associated TCR beta chains were confirmed in vitro to be specific for cytomegalovirus antigens. Cytomegalovirus status was reported to be diagnosed by the classifier with high specificity and sensitivity in both the original and validation cohorts. According to a later analysis, TCR association rates differed among HLA loci, with DRB1 alleles showing the most associated TCRs and HLA-C alleles showing the fewest. Sequencing depth was assumed to be roughly uniform across donors in the presence/absence analyses, though that assumption may not hold. This cohort had only TCR beta chains sequenced, and the lack of alpha or paired-chain data limited which features could be detected. Most TCR sequences were observed very rarely across donors, whereas some public TCRs were present in many individuals. Roughly 17 rarely observed V segments, including chromosome 9 orphons, were excluded from the earlier analysis of some 590 of the donors because counts were too low. A further reported finding was that TCR beta sequences accurately predicted the HLA-A and HLA-B alleles for most subjects in the first cohort. The only immune exposure information available for the cohort was CMV serostatus. Some IMGT-functional V segments, including TRBV6-2 and TRBV6-3, could not be told apart with the 87-base-pair reads, so those segments were excluded. In a later genetic analysis, a missense DCLRE1C variant was associated with V-gene and J-gene trimming of TCR beta chains, and the association was replicated in an independent cohort. When HLA alleles, especially DR and DQ, strongly co-occurred, TCR associations were difficult to assign to individual alleles. According to a later genetic analysis, donors in an Asian-associated ancestry cluster had fewer N-insertions in productive TCRs than the roughly 700-donor mean. Because some donors lacked HLA typing at each locus, the association tests relied only on the typed subset. Broadly in line with IMGT annotations, most TCR beta V segments showed up in productive rearrangements about 87% or about 30% of the time in an earlier analysis of around 550 of the donors. It was suggested by the authors that the approach could potentially be generalized to other disease states and immunological phenotypes. A total of roughly 160 TCR beta chains were listed by the study as associated with cytomegalovirus. Compared with equally common non-associated chains, HLA-associated TCR beta chains in a later analysis were more clonally expanded and had lower generation probabilities. Most CMV-associated TCR beta chains appeared to be HLA-restricted in a later analysis, and the HLA associations seemed to be driven largely by CMV exposure. Specific HLA alleles were associated with 15,000 to 20,000 TCR beta sequences at a false discovery rate of 0.05 in a later analysis. Several of the top co-occurrence clusters appeared to be linked to parvovirus B19, influenza, CMV and Epstein-Barr virus, according to a later analysis.

To note about this clone: The antigen it recognizes is unknown. Per-nucleotide qualities are absent, and no much larger clonotype sits a single base away.

Library creation used the immunoSEQ multiplex PCR assay. For the multiplex PCR, a mixture combining 60 forward primers for TCR Vbeta segments and 13 reverse primers for TCR Jbeta segments was used. The CDR3 region of rearranged TCR beta genes was amplified from genomic DNA with a multiplex PCR assay. Amplified TCR beta libraries were sequenced as 87-base-pair reads on the Illumina HiSeq System. As for how the authors treated the data: In a later analysis, some 80 million unique TCR beta chains were counted across the 690 or so repertoires, and roughly 9.9 million of these chains were shared by at least two donors. To remove PCR and sequencing errors, raw reads were error-corrected and collapsed into unique sequences using a nearest-neighbor algorithm that merged closely related sequences. Alignment of CDR3 sequences to IMGT reference sequences was used to assign V, D and J gene segments. For a sequence to be retained, a match of at least six nucleotides to both a V gene segment and a J gene segment was required. Rearrangements were classified as productive when the CDR3 lacked stop codons and remained in frame with V and J, and all other rearrangements were classified as non-productive. Following IMGT convention, CDR3 was defined as the stretch from the second conserved V-encoded cysteine up to the conserved J-encoded phenylalanine. In an earlier analysis of some 550 of the donors, sequences lacking an unambiguous match to a single V gene segment were excluded. An earlier analysis of fewer than 650 of the donors classified V segments as functional when productive rearrangements were above 56.7% and as segregating when the standard deviation between donors was above 5%. To diagnose cytomegalovirus status from the catalog of TCR beta chain sequences, a statistical classification framework was built. In a later analysis, V and J genes were assigned by comparing TCR nucleotide sequences against IMGT/GENE-DB human TR gene sequences. A later analysis assigned CDR3 sequences and most-parsimonious VDJ recombination scenarios with the TCRdist pipeline. In a later analysis, each TCR beta chain was defined by its CDR3 amino acid sequence together with its V-gene family, and reads lacking a unique V-gene family were excluded. In a later analysis, 500 to 700 highly shared, low-generation-probability nucleotide sequences were removed to address suspected cross-contamination and a sequencing artifact. In a later analysis, a clonal expansion index was calculated for each public chain from normalized within-repertoire ranks of inferred template counts. Generation probabilities in a later analysis came from a VDJ recombination model fitted to out-of-frame rearrangements, and those results were checked against IGoR. Hypergeometric tests were used in a later analysis to score TCR-TCR, TCR-HLA and TCR-CMV co-occurrence, with a repertoire-size bias correction applied to the TCR pairs. False discovery rates were estimated in a later analysis by permuting HLA or CMV assignments 20 times. In a later analysis, co-occurring TCRs were grouped with DBSCAN, and TCRdist sequence similarity was added when clustering was performed within HLA-allele-positive subsets. Repertoires with fewer than 30,000 or more than 120,000 public chains, plus five repertoires with anomalous nucleotide sharing, were excluded from co-occurrence clustering. TCRdb provides this immuneACCESS table in a form limited to in-frame rearrangements. Some clones are lacking; in checked studies, under half of them reflect an unresolved V gene, and why the rest are absent is not known. V, J and clone size derive from that table, while D and trimming were established from the DNA sequence. This sample holds 150,000 to 190,000 clones; roughly four fifths were observed only once. The ten largest account for under 1.5% of the sample.

The receptor chain draws on TRBV19 and TRBJ2-1; TRBD2 lines up with 11 middle nucleotides. The material sequenced was PBMCs. This TCR was sampled from a man between 18 and 29 years old in good health and CMV-seronegative. CDR3 loop: CASSMTSGNPAFF. Read as DNA, the sequence is TGTGCCAGTAGTATGACTAGCGGGAACCCTGCGTTCTTC.